The sequence of this T cell receptor (beta chain) was determined in a study of blood T cell repertoires in COVID-19. At the level of the study: PBMCs, B-cell-depleted T cells, or T cells were the source of the cDNA or gDNA that made up the material.

Sequencing used immunoSEQ multiplex PCR; TCRdb keeps in-frame clones, though not all of them. The repertoire consists of approximately 130,000 clones, with roughly four fifths occurring once and the leading ten covering approximately 20%. In assigning cohorts, the study relied on participant-reported clinical history. Two negative PCRs, clearance, or symptom resolution were required of recovered Cohort 3 donors. V dropped 3 bases and J dropped 7; count of bases not matched to a gene: 4. CDR3 size: 15 residues. CDR1 and CDR2 from the germline V gene are SGHDT and YYEEEE. This clonotype was sampled from a man aged 30-40 years who had recovered from COVID-19. The chain links TRBV5-6 to TRBJ1-6, with 10 bases identical to TRBD1. Sequencing used PBMCs or T cells enriched from blood (not recorded which). In DNA, the CDR3 is TGTGCCAGCAGCTGGGGACAGGGGTCAAATTCACCCCTCCACTTT. Its translation is CASSWGQGSNSPLHF.